These 16 T cell receptor beta chains were sequenced from one sample in a study of blood T cell repertoires in COVID-19. Sequenced by immunoSEQ multiplex PCR; TCRdb stores in-frame clones only, minus some. The table records tens of thousands of clones, roughly 91% of them present only once. The sample taken for sequencing was peripheral blood. These receptors were taken from a man in his sixties or seventies with active COVID-19.

The rearrangement uses TRBV3-1 (or the pseudogene TRBV3-2) and TRBJ1-4, with D tentatively TRBD1 (6 bases). The CDR3 has 14 residues. CDR1 is LGHDT and CDR2 is YNNKEL in the germline V gene (reference sequence). V lost 2 bases and J lost 8, with 12 bases in between. CDR3 residues: CASSQRGGPEKLFF. CDR3 DNA sequence: TGTGCCAGCAGCCAAAGAGGGGGACCAGAAAAACTGTTTTTT.

The J gene is TRBJ2-7, the V gene TRBV27, with 8 nucleotides matching TRBD2. V was pared by 3 bases and J by 2 bases, with 3 bases of the junction left unmatched. This CDR3 region has 14 residues. Germline CDR1 is MNHEY and CDR2 is SMNVEV (reference sequence). The DNA of the CDR3 is TGTGCCAGCAGTTTGGCGGGGGGTCCCTACGAGCAGTACTTC. Translating gives CASSLAGGPYEQYF.

The count of this clone is one. The rearrangement links TRBV9 to TRBJ2-1; D may be TRBD2 (8 bases). This CDR3 has 16 amino acids. Germline CDR1 reads SGDLS; CDR2 reads YYNGEE. V was cut by 0 bases and J by 12 bases, with 22 bases left in between. CDR3 nucleotides: TGTGCCAGCAGCGTAGAAGGGGGCGGGGGGCCCTTTGGGCAGTTCTTC. Translating it yields CASSVEGGGGPFGQFF.

The V call is TRBV19, the J call TRBJ2-7, with 11 bases matching TRBD1. The V gene end was trimmed by 9 bases and the J gene end by 3 bases; junction bases not matched to a gene: 13. The CDR3 has 16 residues. Germline values: CDR1 LNHDA, CDR2 SQIVND (reference sequence). CDR3 loop: CARTRDRGYSHYEQYF. The CDR3 DNA is TGTGCCAGAACAAGGGACAGGGGGTATAGCCACTACGAGCAGTACTTC.

CDR3 amino acids: CAISGRGGDSRSYEQYF. In DNA, the CDR3 is TGTGCCATCAGTGGACGGGGGGGGGATTCGAGATCCTACGAGCAGTACTTC. The chain is built from TRBV10-3 and TRBJ2-7; 8 bases are shared with TRBD2. This CDR3 is 17 amino acids long. CDR1 is ENHRY and CDR2 is SYGVKD in the germline V gene. V was pared by 4 bases and J by 1 base, with 12 bases of the junction left unmatched.

The rearrangement joins TRBV3-1 (or the pseudogene TRBV3-2) to TRBJ2-1; D is possibly TRBD2 (5 bases). CDR3 length equals 15 residues. The germline V and J ends were trimmed by 0 bases and 10 bases, with 16 bases remaining between them. The V gene's germline CDR1 is LGHDT and CDR2 YNNKEL (reference sequence). The CDR3 DNA reads as TGTGCCAGCAGCCAAGAGGTGTCTTTAGGAGGCGAGCAGTTCTTC. Amino acids: CASSQEVSLGGEQFF.

V and J are TRBV4-2 and TRBJ2-3; 9 positions agree with TRBD2. V shed 4 bases, J shed 2 bases, and the junction held 7 bases outside the gene matches. From germline, CDR1 is LGHNA and CDR2 YNFKEQ. This CDR3 region has 16 residues. The CDR3 DNA is TGTGCCAGCAGCCGCGGGGAGCGGGGGGCCACAGATACGCAGTATTTT. This encodes CASSRGERGATDTQYF.

This chain uses TRBV28 with TRBJ2-1, with 10 bases matching TRBD1. The CDR3 consists of 13 residues. V shed 10 bases, J shed 6 bases, and the junction held 6 bases outside the gene matches. Germline CDR1 MDHEN, CDR2 SYDVKM. This CDR3 is CATPGQGTNEQFF. CDR3 DNA: TGTGCCACCCCGGGACAGGGGACCAATGAGCAGTTCTTC.

This rearrangement joins TRBV7-2 to TRBJ1-4; unclear D gene. V lost 5 bases and J 6 bases, leaving 13 bases between the germline ends. Germline-derived CDR1 and CDR2 are SGHTA and FQGNSA. The CDR3 loop spans 14 amino acids. CDR3 residues: CASSPRHGDEKLFF. The DNA for the CDR3 is TGTGCCAGCAGCCCAAGACACGGGGATGAAAAACTGTTTTTT.

The chain uses TRBV3-1 (or the pseudogene TRBV3-2) and TRBJ2-2; possibly TRBD1 for D (5 bases). The CDR3 runs to 12 residues. Germline V gives CDR1 LGHDT, CDR2 YNNKEL (reference sequence). The V end was cut by 4 bases, the J end by 7 bases, with 7 bases between. The CDR3 spells CASSPGIGELFF. In DNA form, the CDR3 reads TGTGCCAGCAGCCCAGGGATCGGGGAGCTGTTTTTT.

The CDR3 spells CASSFRGLYGYTF. CDR3 in DNA: TGTGCCAGCAGTTTTCGGGGTCTCTATGGCTACACCTTC. V gene TRBV27 combines with J gene TRBJ1-2; no firm D call. Germline V gene data show CDR1 as MNHEY and CDR2 as SMNVEV (reference sequence). The CDR3 sequence is 13 residues long. V was cut by 3 bases and J by 4 bases, with 9 bases left in between.

The chain uses TRBV6-5 and TRBJ2-6; no definite D call. Germline values: CDR1 MNHEY, CDR2 SVGAGI. V dropped 0 bases and J dropped 0 bases, with 6 bases sitting between them. The CDR3 is 16 amino acids. The CDR3 DNA sequence: TGTGCCAGCAGTTACTCGGGCAGCTCTGGGGCCAACGTCCTGACTTTC. This translates into CASSYSGSSGANVLTF.

The V and J genes are TRBV21-1 and TRBJ1-3. TRBV21-1 is described as a pseudogene. The CDR3 extends over 16 amino acids. DNA for the CDR3: TGTGCCAGCAGCAAAGCGCTATGGTCCTTTGGAAACACCATATATTTT. This gives the protein CASSKALWSFGNTIYF.

This clone rates as medium-sized (0.01 to 0.1%). The rearrangement uses TRBV19 and TRBJ1-3; D is undetermined. The germline V gene encodes CDR1 LNHDA and CDR2 SQIVND (reference sequence). Between the trimmed V and J ends, which lost 3 bases and 0 bases, there was a span of 12 bases. The CDR3 totals 16 residues. The CDR3 reads CASSIGGSLSGNTIYF. As DNA, the CDR3 is TGTGCCAGTAGTATTGGAGGTTCCCTCTCTGGAAACACCATATATTTT.

The chain combines TRBV19 with TRBJ1-1; D is uncertain. The V end lost 6 bases, the J end lost 0 bases, and 14 bases lay between the germline ends. The V gene's germline CDR1 is LNHDA and CDR2 SQIVND (reference sequence). This CDR3 is 15 amino acids long. CDR3 nucleotide sequence: TGTGCCAGTAGCCTTGGAGAGTTATTGAACACTGAAGCTTTCTTT. This sequence encodes CASSLGELLNTEAFF. Full variable domain (remainder filled in from reference TRBV19 and TRBJ1-1): DGGITQSPKYLFRKEGQNVTLSCEQNLNHDAMYWYRQDPGQGLRLIYYSQIVNDFQKGDIAEGYSVSREKKESFPLTVTSAQKNPTAFYLCASSLGELLNTEAFFGQGTRLTVV.

The V and J genes are TRBV6-6 and TRBJ1-5; D gene uncertain. The V end was cut by 2 bases, the J end by 4 bases, with 9 bases between. The CDR3 is 14 residues long. Germline values: CDR1 MNHNY, CDR2 SVGAGI (reference sequence). The CDR3, as DNA: TGTGCCAGCAGTTACACAGCCGAAAATCAGCCCCAGCATTTT. Amino acids: CASSYTAENQPQHF.